These 20 T cell receptor beta chains were sequenced from one sample in a study of blood T cell repertoires in COVID-19. Sequencing was performed with immunoSEQ multiplex PCR; in TCRdb, only in-frame clones are kept and a portion is missing. Here the sample spans about 230,000 clones, 80% to 90% being singletons. Sequences were obtained from peripheral blood. The receptors come from a man aged 35 to 55 who had recovered from COVID-19.

The chain joins TRBV7-9 to TRBJ1-3; D not resolved. The CDR3 extends over 13 amino acids. CDR1 and CDR2 from the germline V gene are SEHNR and FQNEAQ (reference sequence). The V and J ends lost 5 bases and 4 bases respectively, with 9 bases between them. The CDR3 DNA follows: TGTGCCAGCAGCCCCGCGGGGGGAAACACCATATATTTT. Protein: CASSPAGGNTIYF.

The genes are TRBV5-4 and TRBJ1-1; D possibly corresponds to TRBD1 (6 bases). V dropped 3 bases and J dropped 8 bases, with 8 bases sitting between them. CDR1 is SGHNT, CDR2 YYREEE, per germline (reference sequence). The CDR3 runs 11 residues. CDR3 residues: CASSSQGEAFF. The CDR3 region has the DNA TGTGCCAGCAGCTCACAGGGCGAAGCTTTCTTT.

The J gene is TRBJ2-2, the V gene TRBV19, with D possibly being TRBD1 (6 bases). Germline CDR1 reads LNHDA; CDR2 reads SQIVND (reference sequence). This CDR3 has 13 residues. Trimming took off 9 bases at V and 0 bases at J, with 8 bases between the two ends. CDR3 amino acids: CASRGPNTGELFF. CDR3 nucleotides: TGTGCCAGCAGGGGACCGAACACCGGGGAGCTGTTTTTT.

V usage is TRBV5-4 and J usage is TRBJ1-1, with D maybe TRBD1 (6 bases). V shed 1 base and J shed 3 bases, with 10 bases lying between them. CDR3 length: 14 amino acids. Per the germline V gene, CDR1 is SGHNT and CDR2 is YYREEE (reference sequence). CDR3 loop: CASSLQDRHTEAFF. In nucleotides, the CDR3 is TGTGCCAGCAGCTTGCAGGACAGACACACTGAAGCTTTCTTT.

This clone has more than one count but fewer than ten. The gene calls are TRBV19 and TRBJ2-1, with 8 bases aligning to TRBD2. Germline CDR1 reads LNHDA; CDR2 reads SQIVND (reference sequence). V was clipped by 6 bases and J by 2 bases; unmatched bases: 6. CDR3 length: 15 amino acids. As DNA, the CDR3 is TGTGCCAGTAGCCAAGCGGGAGCCGCCTACAATGAGCAGTTCTTC. As protein: CASSQAGAAYNEQFF.

The table lists this clone with a few counts. The V gene is TRBV5-1, the J gene TRBJ2-5, with 7 positions matching TRBD1. V lost 2 bases to trimming and J lost 7 bases; unmatched junction nucleotides: 11. Germline assignment: CDR1 SGHRS and CDR2 YFSETQ. The CDR3 spans 15 residues. CDR3 region: CASSFSLGTVVTQYF. The DNA of the CDR3 is TGCGCCAGCAGCTTTTCCCTCGGGACAGTAGTGACCCAGTACTTC.

V is TRBV27 and J is TRBJ1-1; D remains ambiguous. Trimming stripped 3 bases from V and 5 bases from J, with 10 bases between. This CDR3 is 13 amino acids long. CDR1 and CDR2 (germline): MNHEY, SMNVEV (reference sequence). The CDR3 is CASSLFRRTEAFF. The CDR3 DNA follows: TGTGCCAGCAGTTTGTTTAGGAGGACTGAAGCTTTCTTT.

This chain links TRBV9 with TRBJ1-2; 8 positions match TRBD1. Germline V CDR1 and CDR2: SGDLS, YYNGEE. There are 14 residues in the CDR3. Trimming at V came to 4 bases and at J to 4 bases, leaving 6 bases not matched to a gene. The CDR3 DNA reads TGTGCCAGCAGCTCGGGACAGGTCGGCTATGGCTACACCTTC. Translating it yields CASSSGQVGYGYTF.

This clone was observed a single time. CDR3 nucleotide sequence: TGCGCCAGCAGCTTGGGCAGACTGTCTAGCACAGATACGCAGTATTTT. Protein sequence: CASSLGRLSSTDTQYF. The chain recombines TRBV5-1 with TRBJ2-3; D not certain. Deletions cut 0 bases from V and 0 bases from J, with 11 bases between. The germline V gene encodes CDR1 SGHRS and CDR2 YFSETQ. CDR3 length equals 16 residues.

This sequence joins TRBV18 and TRBJ1-2; 9 bases map to TRBD1. Germline V gene lookup returns CDR1 KGHSH and CDR2 LQKENI. V was pared by 3 bases and J by 5 bases, with 10 bases of the junction left unmatched. This CDR3 contains 16 residues. For the CDR3, the DNA is TGTGCCAGCTCACCTAATATCGACAGGGGGGGATATGGCTACACCTTC. Translation gives CASSPNIDRGGYGYTF.

CDR3 sequence reads: CASSIIRGGSYEQYF. CDR3 nucleotides: TGTGCCAGTAGTATCATACGGGGGGGCTCCTACGAGCAGTACTTC. The chain joins TRBV19 to TRBJ2-7; 8 nucleotides match TRBD2. J gave up 0 bases and V 3 bases, and 4 bases lay outside the gene matches. Germline CDR1 and CDR2: LNHDA and SQIVND (reference sequence). CDR3 length: 15 amino acids.

V and J are TRBV18 and TRBJ2-1; a possible D gene is TRBD2 (6 bases). This CDR3 is built from 14 residues. Germline CDR1 reads KGHSH; CDR2 reads LQKENI. V was shortened by 3 bases and J by 6 bases, with 12 bases between the two germline ends. The CDR3 sequence: CASSPRDHLNEQFF. CDR3 coding DNA: TGTGCCAGCTCACCGCGGGACCACCTCAATGAGCAGTTCTTC.

This chain uses TRBV2 with TRBJ1-1; D remains unclear. Germline CDR1 reads SNHLY; CDR2 reads FYNNEI. This CDR3 is built from 12 residues. With 6 bases removed from V and 7 bases from J, the gap between germline ends came to 12 bases. CDR3 residues: CASRNGYSEAFF. As DNA, the CDR3 is TGTGCCAGCAGAAATGGATACAGTGAAGCTTTCTTT.

The rearrangement links TRBV15 to TRBJ1-1, with TRBD1 as a possible D gene (6 bases). V lost 0 bases to trimming and J lost 8 bases, with 13 bases between them. CDR3 size: 14 residues. Germline V gene data show CDR1 as LNHNV and CDR2 as YYDKDF (reference sequence). CDR3 in DNA: TGTGCCACCAGCAGAGATATCGGACAGACAGAAGCTTTCTTT. Its protein product is CATSRDIGQTEAFF.

CDR3 loop: CASSLGTPTYEQYF. The CDR3 DNA reads TGTGCCAGCAGCTTAGGGACTCCCACCTACGAGCAGTACTTC. The gene calls are TRBV11-2 and TRBJ2-7; possibly TRBD2 for D (5 bases). The CDR3 sequence is 14 residues long. With 1 base removed from V and 2 bases from J, the gap between germline ends came to 9 bases. Germline V gives CDR1 SGHAT, CDR2 FQNNGV.

The chain uses TRBV10-2 and TRBJ2-7; 11 positions match TRBD2. There are 14 residues in the CDR3. Germline V gives CDR1 WSHSY, CDR2 SAAADI. The V and J ends lost 5 bases and 3 bases, in that order; junction bases with no gene match: 3. The CDR3 is CASSLAGGDYEQYF. The CDR3 DNA is TGCGCCAGCAGTCTAGCGGGAGGTGACTACGAGCAGTACTTC.

The rearrangement joins TRBV5-1 to TRBJ2-1; the match to TRBD1 covers 9 bases. V shed 4 bases and J 8 bases; nucleotides not matched to a gene: 7. This CDR3 contains 14 residues. Germline V lookup: CDR1 SGHRS, CDR2 YFSETQ. The CDR3: CASSPGQGLHEQFF. In DNA, the CDR3 is TGCGCCAGCAGCCCGGGACAGGGTTTACATGAGCAGTTCTTC.

The chain has TRBV29-1 and TRBJ2-5; 11 positions match TRBD2. Unmatched junction bases numbered 1, after V lost 3 bases and J lost 4 bases. The germline CDR1 and CDR2 sequences are SQVTM and ANQGSEA. CDR3 size: 13 residues. CDR3 protein: CSVELAGGETQYF. In DNA form, the CDR3 reads TGCAGCGTTGAGCTAGCGGGAGGAGAGACCCAGTACTTC. The entire variable domain, with the rest obtained from reference TRBV29-1 and TRBJ2-5, is as follows: SAVISQKPSRDICQRGTSLTIQCQVDSQVTMMFWYRQQPGQSLTLIATANQGSEATYESGFVIDKFPISRPNLTFSTLTVSNMSPEDSSIYLCSVELAGGETQYFGPGTRLLVL.

This sequence joins TRBV3-1 (or the pseudogene TRBV3-2) and TRBJ1-1; D is unclear. The V gene lost 0 bases and the J gene lost 0 bases, with 5 bases spanning the gap. In germline, CDR1 is LGHDT, CDR2 YNNKEL (reference sequence). The CDR3 consists of 14 residues. The CDR3 nucleotides are TGTGCCAGCAGCCAAGACAGGATGAACACTGAAGCTTTCTTT. Translated: CASSQDRMNTEAFF.

The chain recombines TRBV3-1 (or the pseudogene TRBV3-2) with TRBJ1-1; D is unclear. The CDR3 length is 16 residues. V lost 4 bases, J lost 4 bases, and 19 bases lay in between. Germline CDR1 reads LGHDT; CDR2 reads YNNKEL (reference sequence). CDR3 loop: CASSPLNYVLGTEAFF. The CDR3 nucleotides are TGTGCCAGCAGCCCCTTGAACTATGTTTTGGGCACTGAAGCTTTCTTT.